The 32 T cell receptor beta chains in this list originate from one sample, sequenced in a study of blood T cells in healthy people across ages. The second PCR ran about 6 to 11 cycles with a sample-barcoded 5' primer and J-beta primers. TCRdb independently ran MiXCR on the 5' RACE reads; one entry per CDR3 protein. The sample consists of roughly 790,000 distinct CDR3 sequences, more than 40% of them appearing once. The sequenced sample consisted of blood. The receptors come from an older woman in good health.

There are many counts of this clonotype. This sequence joins TRBV7-6 and TRBJ1-2; TRBD1 matches 11 bases. The CDR3 extends over 16 amino acids. With 2 bases clipped from V and 0 bases from J, the junction kept 2 bases outside the gene matches. Per germline, CDR1 SGHVS and CDR2 FNYEAQ. Here the CDR3 DNA reads TGTGCCAGCAGCTTAACGGGACAGGGGGCTAACTATGGCTACACCTTC. It specifies CASSLTGQGANYGYTF.

The chain carries TRBV27 and TRBJ1-4, with a possible D match to TRBD1 (6 bases). Germline CDR1 is MNHEY and CDR2 is SMNVEV (reference sequence). This CDR3 has 12 residues. V lost 6 bases to trimming and J lost 8 bases, with 10 bases between them. The CDR3 DNA reads as TGTGCCAGCAGACAGGGCCGGGAAAAACTGTTTTTT. Its translation is CASRQGREKLFF.

The genes are TRBV20-1 and TRBJ2-2; D unresolved. The CDR3 is 14 residues long. Germline CDR1 reads DFQATT; CDR2 reads SNEGSKA (reference sequence). Trimming shortened V by 3 bases and J by 0 bases, and 8 bases separated the two germline ends. CDR3 in amino acids: CSASSGPNTGELFF. CDR3 coding DNA: TGCAGTGCTAGTTCGGGCCCGAACACCGGGGAGCTGTTTTTT.

This chain links TRBV20-1 with TRBJ2-1; D is perhaps TRBD2 (6 bases). Looked up from germline, CDR1 is DFQATT and CDR2 is SNEGSKA (reference sequence). The CDR3 contains 17 residues. Trimming removed 1 base at V and 3 bases at J, with 19 bases between. The CDR3 is CSARVLRSGRIYNEQFF. CDR3 sequence (DNA): TGCAGTGCTAGAGTCCTTCGGTCAGGGAGGATCTACAATGAGCAGTTCTTC.

The rearrangement uses TRBV6-2 or TRBV6-3 and TRBJ2-1; D not resolved. Per the germline V gene, CDR1 is MNHEY and CDR2 is SVGEGT. Between the trimmed V and J ends, which lost 8 bases and 2 bases, there was a span of 4 bases. The CDR3 extends over 11 amino acids. The CDR3 nucleotides are TGTGCCAGCGAGACCTACAATGAGCAGTTCTTC. This codes for CASETYNEQFF.

V usage is TRBV27 and J usage is TRBJ2-3; possible D gene TRBD1, 5 bases. The CDR3 length is 22 residues. Germline-derived CDR1 and CDR2 are MNHEY and SMNVEV (reference sequence). Trimming stripped 5 bases from V and 6 bases from J, with 39 bases between. The chain's CDR3 is CASSATLYARTPDKAVVDTQYF. The CDR3 region has the DNA TGTGCCAGCAGTGCCACCTTATATGCCCGGACACCGGACAAGGCAGTTGTGGATACGCAGTATTTT.

Details on this clonotype: At one end the junction does not follow the germline gene, possibly because of a read error. The J gene is TRBJ2-7, the V gene TRBV7-6; 14 bases align to TRBD2. The V gene's germline CDR1 is SGHVS and CDR2 FNYEAQ. The CDR3 loop spans 16 amino acids. For the CDR3, the DNA is TGTGCCGGCAGCTTAGTTCAGGGGACTAGCGGGAGCGTGCAGTACTTC. This codes for CAGSLVQGTSGSVQYF.

The chain combines TRBV20-1 with TRBJ2-4; 9 bases fit TRBD1. The germline V gene has CDR1 DFQATT and CDR2 SNEGSKA (reference sequence). V was clipped by 3 bases and J by 5 bases; unmatched bases: 5. This CDR3 is 14 amino acids long. CDR3 sequence (DNA): TGCAGTGCTAGGACAGGGGGAGGGCAAAACATTCAGTACTTC. Its translation: CSARTGGGQNIQYF.

Many counts were recorded for this clonotype. The chain has TRBV7-3 and TRBJ2-6, with D unresolved. Germline CDR1 SGHTA, CDR2 FQGTGA. The V end was cut by 1 base, the J end by 0 bases, with 4 bases between. CDR3 length: 15 residues. In DNA form, the CDR3 reads TGTGCCAGCAGCTTAATGGTCTCTGGGGCCAACGTCCTGACTTTC. Its protein product is CASSLMVSGANVLTF.

Concerning this clonotype: A single base separates this from a much larger clone, so it may be a read error. The V and J genes are TRBV6-5 and TRBJ2-5; TRBD1 matches at 9 bases. Germline V lookup: CDR1 MNHEY, CDR2 SVGAGI. CDR3 length: 13 amino acids. The CDR3 DNA reads as TGTGCCAGCAGTCGGGACAGGGCCTACGAGCAGTGCTTC. It specifies CASSRDRAYEQCF.

The chain carries TRBV7-2 and TRBJ2-1, with TRBD2 matching over 10 bases. The CDR3 length is 17 residues. The germline gives CDR1 SGHTA, CDR2 FQGNSA. Trimming removed 0 bases from V and 12 bases from J; junction bases left unmatched: 14. For the CDR3, the DNA is TGTGCCAGCAGCTTAGCGCCTAGCGGGGGCCCCTATGAGACGCAGTTCTTC. Protein sequence: CASSLAPSGGPYETQFF. The whole variable domain, filled in from reference TRBV7-2 and TRBJ2-1, reads GAGVSQSPSNKVTEKGKDVELRCDPISGHTALYWYRQSLGQGLEFLIYFQGNSAPDKSGLPSDRFSAERTGGSVSTLTIQRTQQEDSAVYLCASSLAPSGGPYETQFFGPGTRLTVL.

This clonotype showed up just a few times. This chain joins TRBV6-2 or TRBV6-3 and TRBJ2-7, with a tentative D call TRBD2 (6 bases). The CDR3 extends over 16 amino acids. Germline CDR1 and CDR2: MNHEY and SVGEGT. V was pared by 1 base and J by 0 bases, with 13 bases between. The chain's CDR3 is CASSYYTRGLSYEQYF. In DNA, the CDR3 is TGTGCCAGCAGTTACTATACGCGGGGCCTCTCCTACGAGCAGTACTTC.

The gene calls are TRBV29-1 and TRBJ1-1, with D unclear. Germline CDR1 reads SQVTM; CDR2 reads ANQGSEA. CDR3 length equals 17 residues. V was trimmed by 1 base and J by 4 bases, leaving 22 bases between them. CDR3 coding DNA: TGCAGCGTTGAAGTACGCTTTTGGGGAAGGAGAGCCACTGAAGCTTTCTTT. Translated: CSVEVRFWGRRATEAFF.

This chain links TRBV5-1 with TRBJ2-1, with 11 bases that match TRBD2. Germline CDR1 reads SGHRS; CDR2 reads YFSETQ. Germline trimming cut 0 bases from V and 8 bases from J; bases unmatched to any gene: 16. This CDR3 has 19 amino acids. CDR3 nucleotide sequence: TGCGCCAGCAGCTTGGCCGCCCGTAGCGGGGGGGCCGGAAGGGATGAGCAGTTCTTC. This sequence encodes CASSLAARSGGAGRDEQFF.

V usage is TRBV6-1 and J usage is TRBJ2-5; unclear D gene. Germline V CDR1 and CDR2: MNHNS, SASEGT. Between the trimmed V and J ends, which lost 6 bases and 11 bases, there was a span of 22 bases. CDR3 length: 14 amino acids. CDR3 DNA: TGTGCCAGCAGAGACACAAGTGGCCCCGGTGAGCAGTACTTC. Protein: CASRDTSGPGEQYF.

Points on this clonotype: A much more abundant neighbour one base away suggests this may be a read error. CDR3 DNA sequence: TGCAGGGCTAGAAGCGAGCTCACAGATACGCAGTATTTT. Protein product: CRARSELTDTQYF. The chain employs TRBV20-1 and TRBJ2-3; D is uncertain. This CDR3 spans 13 amino acids. Per the germline V gene, CDR1 is DFQATT and CDR2 is SNEGSKA (reference sequence).

The rearrangement uses TRBV20-1 and TRBJ2-3; 10 bases fit TRBD1. This CDR3 region has 15 residues. J gave up 2 bases and V 6 bases, and 8 bases lay outside the gene matches. Germline V gene data show CDR1 as DFQATT and CDR2 as SNEGSKA (reference sequence). CDR3 loop: CSAAYDRGLTDTQYF. The CDR3 nucleotides read TGCAGTGCCGCCTACGACAGGGGGCTCACAGATACGCAGTATTTT.

This clonotype has at least ten counts. The chain joins TRBV4-1 to TRBJ2-7, with 9 nucleotides matching TRBD1. J was trimmed by 5 bases and V by 0 bases; bases with no gene match: 11. This CDR3 is 17 amino acids long. CDR1 is MGHRA, CDR2 YSYEKL, per germline. The CDR3 is CASSQESPGQGYNEQYF. Written as DNA, the CDR3 is TGCGCCAGCAGCCAAGAGTCACCGGGACAGGGTTATAACGAGCAGTACTTC.

The V gene is TRBV3-1, the J gene TRBJ1-4; no reliable D call. Germline V CDR1 and CDR2: LGHDT, YNNKEL (reference sequence). The germline V and J ends were trimmed by 4 bases and 2 bases, with 11 bases remaining between them. This CDR3 contains 15 residues. CDR3 protein: CASSPSGSTNEKLFF. Written as DNA, the CDR3 is TGTGCCAGCAGCCCCTCGGGGTCGACTAATGAAAAACTGTTTTTT.

The gene calls are TRBV12-3 or TRBV12-4 and TRBJ2-1; 7 bases are shared with TRBD2. J was trimmed by 7 bases and V by 5 bases; bases with no gene match: 5. The CDR3 contains 13 residues. The CDR3 DNA reads TGTGCCAGCAGTCCAGCGGGGAGTAATGAGCAGTTCTTC. Protein: CASSPAGSNEQFF.

This clonotype was counted between two and nine times. The chain links TRBV29-1 to TRBJ1-1; TRBD1 agrees at 8 bases. The V and J ends lost 4 bases and 6 bases, in that order; junction bases with no gene match: 7. The length of the CDR3 is 13 residues. The germline V gene encodes CDR1 SQVTM and CDR2 ANQGSEA. The chain's CDR3 is CSVVGQGISEAFF. For the CDR3, the DNA is TGCAGCGTTGTCGGACAGGGAATCTCTGAAGCTTTCTTT.

The chain carries TRBV7-3 and TRBJ2-7; D is uncertain. The CDR3 consists of 14 residues. Trimming pared 2 bases from V and 1 base from J, leaving 9 bases between. Germline V gene data show CDR1 as SGHTA and CDR2 as FQGTGA. The CDR3 sequence is CASSLRPNSYEQYF. DNA for the CDR3: TGTGCCAGCAGCTTACGGCCCAATTCCTACGAGCAGTACTTC. Full variable domain (remainder filled in from reference TRBV7-3 and TRBJ2-7): GAGVSQTPSNKVTEKGKYVELRCDPISGHTALYWYRQSLGQGPEFLIYFQGTGAADDSGLPNDRFFAVRPEGSVSTLKIQRTERGDSAVYLCASSLRPNSYEQYFGPGTRLTVT.

The rearrangement uses TRBV27 and TRBJ1-5; the D gene is possibly TRBD1 (6 bases). Trimming stripped 2 bases from V and 4 bases from J, with 9 bases between. From germline, CDR1 is MNHEY and CDR2 SMNVEV (reference sequence). This CDR3 contains 14 residues. The CDR3 here is CASSLTRGNQPQHF. The CDR3 nucleotides read TGTGCCAGCAGTTTAACAAGGGGGAATCAGCCCCAGCATTTT.

The V gene is TRBV20-1, the J gene TRBJ1-5; possibly TRBD1 for D (5 bases). The V end was cut by 3 bases, the J end by 7 bases, with 22 bases between. The CDR3 is 16 residues long. Germline V gene lookup returns CDR1 DFQATT and CDR2 SNEGSKA (reference sequence). CDR3 sequence (DNA): TGCAGTGCTAGTGCTTATAGCGGGGGGTTCGGACAGCCCCAGCATTTT. Its protein is CSASAYSGGFGQPQHF.

In regard to this clonotype: One junction end does not reproduce the germline sequence, and a read error may be involved. This rearrangement joins TRBV7-3 to TRBJ2-1, with TRBD1 matching 10 bases. Germline assignment: CDR1 SGHTA and CDR2 FQGTGA. The CDR3 loop spans 15 amino acids. CDR3 amino acids: CTSSLRDRGPNEQFF. The CDR3 bases are TGTACCAGCAGCTTAAGGGACAGGGGCCCCAATGAGCAGTTCTTC.

This rearrangement joins TRBV6-6 to TRBJ1-5, with 8 bases identical to TRBD1. The CDR3 contains 16 residues. With 6 bases clipped from V and 9 bases from J, the junction kept 16 bases outside the gene matches. CDR1 and CDR2 from the germline V gene are MNHNY and SVGAGI (reference sequence). CDR3 DNA: TGTGCCAGCAGCCCCGTTCACAGGGGGAGCACGCGGCCCCAGCATTTT. Translated: CASSPVHRGSTRPQHF.

This clonotype was seen only a few times. This may be a read error, as it is one base from a much larger clone. The rearrangement links TRBV20-1 to TRBJ1-2, with D perhaps TRBD1 (6 bases). The CDR3 length is 13 residues. CDR1 DFQATT and CDR2 SNEGSKA come from the germline V gene (reference sequence). CDR3 coding DNA: TGCAGTGCTGCTACAGGGACTTTATATGGCTGCACCTTC. This gives the protein CSAATGTLYGCTF.

This clonotype was observed a handful of times. The chain links TRBV6-1 to TRBJ2-5; D could derive from TRBD1 or TRBD2 (5 bases each). V lost 2 bases and J lost 5, with 18 bases in between. Germline V gene data show CDR1 as MNHNS and CDR2 as SASEGT. CDR3 length: 16 residues. The CDR3 reads CASSESGARMWETQYF. CDR3 nucleotides: TGTGCCAGCAGTGAATCCGGGGCGCGGATGTGGGAGACCCAGTACTTC.

This clonotype was seen a few times. The chain employs TRBV7-2 and TRBJ2-5; a weak D match, TRBD1 (5 bases). Trimming removed 3 bases at V and 4 bases at J, with 9 bases between. CDR1 and CDR2 (germline): SGHTA, FQGNSA. The CDR3 covers 13 residues. The CDR3 DNA reads TGTGCCAGCAGCTTTAATGGGGCAGAGACCCAGTACTTC. Protein sequence: CASSFNGAETQYF.

This CDR3 is CASSPWLWNEQYF. The CDR3 bases are TGTGCCAGCAGCCCGTGGCTTTGGAATGAGCAGTACTTC. The chain joins TRBV6-2 or TRBV6-3 to TRBJ2-7, with D hard to call. This CDR3 contains 13 residues. From germline, CDR1 is MNHEY and CDR2 SVGEGT. V lost 6 bases and J 7 bases, leaving 16 bases between the germline ends.

This clonotype was detected only a few times. The CDR3 loop is CASRTHSGGGALEQFF. The CDR3 nucleotides are TGTGCCAGCAGGACGCACTCGGGCGGGGGGGCACTTGAGCAGTTCTTC. The V and J genes are TRBV12-3 or TRBV12-4 and TRBJ2-1, with 9 bases aligning to TRBD2. Trimming removed 6 bases from V and 9 bases from J; junction bases left unmatched: 15. CDR3 length: 16 residues.

In this sample, this clonotype turned up many times. This rearrangement joins TRBV4-2 to TRBJ2-7; D uncertain. This CDR3 region has 15 residues. Trimming cost V 0 bases and J 4 bases, with 13 bases left between them. Germline CDR1 reads LGHNA; CDR2 reads YNFKEQ. The DNA of the CDR3 is TGTGCCAGCAGCCAAGATCCGGCGACCACTTACGAGCAGTACTTC. It specifies CASSQDPATTYEQYF.